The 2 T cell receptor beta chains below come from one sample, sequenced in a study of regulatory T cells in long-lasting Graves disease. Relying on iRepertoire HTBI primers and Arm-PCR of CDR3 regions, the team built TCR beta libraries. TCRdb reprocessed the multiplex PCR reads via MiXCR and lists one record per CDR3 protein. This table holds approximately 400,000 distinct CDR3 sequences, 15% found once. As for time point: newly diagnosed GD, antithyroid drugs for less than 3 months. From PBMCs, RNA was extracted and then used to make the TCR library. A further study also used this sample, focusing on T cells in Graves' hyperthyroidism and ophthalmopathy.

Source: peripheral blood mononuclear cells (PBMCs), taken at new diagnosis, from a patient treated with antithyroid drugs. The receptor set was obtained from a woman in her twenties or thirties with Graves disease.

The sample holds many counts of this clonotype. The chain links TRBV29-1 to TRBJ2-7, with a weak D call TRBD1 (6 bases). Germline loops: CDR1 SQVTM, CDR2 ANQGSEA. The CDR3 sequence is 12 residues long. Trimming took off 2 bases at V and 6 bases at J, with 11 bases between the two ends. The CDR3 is CSVETRGSEQYF. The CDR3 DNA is TGCAGCGTTGAAACCAGGGGATCCGAGCAGTACTTC.

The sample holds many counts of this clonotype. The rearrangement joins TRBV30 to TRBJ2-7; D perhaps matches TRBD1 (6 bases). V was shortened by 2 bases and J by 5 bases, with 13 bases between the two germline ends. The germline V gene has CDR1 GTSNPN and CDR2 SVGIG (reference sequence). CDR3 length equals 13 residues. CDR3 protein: CAWSTLSGDEQYF. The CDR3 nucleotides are TGTGCCTGGAGTACTCTATCAGGGGACGAGCAGTACTTC.